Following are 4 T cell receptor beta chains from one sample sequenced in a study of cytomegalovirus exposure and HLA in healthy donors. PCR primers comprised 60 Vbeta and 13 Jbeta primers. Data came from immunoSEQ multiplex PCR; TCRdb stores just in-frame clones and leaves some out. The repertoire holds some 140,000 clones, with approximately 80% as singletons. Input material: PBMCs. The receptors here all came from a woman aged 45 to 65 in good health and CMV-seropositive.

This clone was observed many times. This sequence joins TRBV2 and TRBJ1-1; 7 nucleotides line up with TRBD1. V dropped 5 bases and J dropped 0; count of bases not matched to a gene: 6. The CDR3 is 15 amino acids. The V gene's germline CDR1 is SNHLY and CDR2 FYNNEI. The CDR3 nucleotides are TGTGCCAGCAGTCCCCCGGGACAGATGAACACTGAAGCTTTCTTT. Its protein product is CASSPPGQMNTEAFF.

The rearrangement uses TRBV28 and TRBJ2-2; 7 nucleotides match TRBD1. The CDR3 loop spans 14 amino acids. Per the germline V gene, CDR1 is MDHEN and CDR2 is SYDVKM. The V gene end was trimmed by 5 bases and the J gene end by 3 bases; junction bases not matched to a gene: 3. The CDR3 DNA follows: TGTGCCAGCAGTGTAACAGGGGACACCGGGGAGCTGTTTTTT. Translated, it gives CASSVTGDTGELFF.

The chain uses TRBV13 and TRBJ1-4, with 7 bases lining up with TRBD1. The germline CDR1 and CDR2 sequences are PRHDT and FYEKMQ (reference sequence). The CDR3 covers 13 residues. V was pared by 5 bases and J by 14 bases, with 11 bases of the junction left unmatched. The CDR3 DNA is TGTGCCAGCAGCCCTGGACAGGCGGGGAGGCTGTTTTTT. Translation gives CASSPGQAGRLFF.

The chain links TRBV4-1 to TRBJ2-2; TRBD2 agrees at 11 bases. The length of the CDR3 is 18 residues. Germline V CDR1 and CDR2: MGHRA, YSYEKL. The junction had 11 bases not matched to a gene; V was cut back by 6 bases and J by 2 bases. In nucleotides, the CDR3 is TGCGCCAGCAGTTCCGGCGGTAGCGGGGGGGCTAACACCGGGGAGCTGTTTTTT. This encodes CASSSGGSGGANTGELFF.